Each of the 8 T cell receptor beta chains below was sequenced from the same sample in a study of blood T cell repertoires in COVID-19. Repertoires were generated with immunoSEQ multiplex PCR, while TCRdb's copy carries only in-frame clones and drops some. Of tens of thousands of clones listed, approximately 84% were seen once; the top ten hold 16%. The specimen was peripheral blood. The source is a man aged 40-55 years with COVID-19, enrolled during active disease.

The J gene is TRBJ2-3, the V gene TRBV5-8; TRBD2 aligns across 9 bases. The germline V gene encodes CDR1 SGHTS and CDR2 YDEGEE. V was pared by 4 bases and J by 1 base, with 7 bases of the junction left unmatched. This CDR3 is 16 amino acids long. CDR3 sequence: CASSETSGSRTDTQYF. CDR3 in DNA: TGTGCCAGCAGCGAAACTAGCGGGTCCCGCACAGATACGCAGTATTTT.

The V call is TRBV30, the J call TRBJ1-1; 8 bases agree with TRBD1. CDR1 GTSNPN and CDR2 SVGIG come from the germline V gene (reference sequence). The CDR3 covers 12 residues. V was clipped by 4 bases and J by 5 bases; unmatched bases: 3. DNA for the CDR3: TGTGCCTGGATAACAGGGGGGACTGAAGCTTTCTTT. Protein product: CAWITGGTEAFF.

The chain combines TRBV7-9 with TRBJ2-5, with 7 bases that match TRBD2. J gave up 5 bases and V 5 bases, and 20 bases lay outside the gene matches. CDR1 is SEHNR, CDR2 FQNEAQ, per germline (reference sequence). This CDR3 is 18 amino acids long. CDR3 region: CASSPGSSGSPLGETQYF. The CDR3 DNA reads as TGTGCCAGCAGCCCGGGGTCTAGCGGATCCCCACTCGGGGAGACCCAGTACTTC.

CDR3 protein: CASTGTSGGPGELFF. DNA for the CDR3: TGTGCCAGCACCGGGACTAGCGGGGGCCCCGGGGAGCTGTTTTTT. The V call is TRBV3-1 (or the pseudogene TRBV3-2), the J call TRBJ2-2, with TRBD2 identical over 14 bases. Germline trimming cut 7 bases from V and 6 bases from J; bases unmatched to any gene: 4. The CDR3 loop spans 15 amino acids. CDR1 and CDR2 (germline): LGHDT, YNNKEL (reference sequence).

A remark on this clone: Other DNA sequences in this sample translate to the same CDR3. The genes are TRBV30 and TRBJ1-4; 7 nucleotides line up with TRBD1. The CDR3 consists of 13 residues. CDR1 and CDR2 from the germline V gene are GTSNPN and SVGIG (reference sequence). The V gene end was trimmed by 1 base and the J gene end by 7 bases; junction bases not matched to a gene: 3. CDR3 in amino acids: CAWSGQGGEKLFF. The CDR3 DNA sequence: TGTGCCTGGAGTGGACAGGGTGGTGAAAAACTGTTTTTT.

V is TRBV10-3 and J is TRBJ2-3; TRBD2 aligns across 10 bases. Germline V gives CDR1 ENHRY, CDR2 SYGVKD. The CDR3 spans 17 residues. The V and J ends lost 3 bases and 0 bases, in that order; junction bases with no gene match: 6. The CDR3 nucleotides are TGTGCCATCAGTGAATCCGTTAGCGGGGGGAGCACAGATACGCAGTATTTT. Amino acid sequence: CAISESVSGGSTDTQYF.

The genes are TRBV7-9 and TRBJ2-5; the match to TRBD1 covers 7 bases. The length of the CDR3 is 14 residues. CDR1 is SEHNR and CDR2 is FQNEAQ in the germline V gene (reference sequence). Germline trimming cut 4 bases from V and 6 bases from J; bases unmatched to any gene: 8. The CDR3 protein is CASSSTGFLKTQYF. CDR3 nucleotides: TGTGCCAGCAGCTCGACAGGGTTTTTGAAGACCCAGTACTTC.

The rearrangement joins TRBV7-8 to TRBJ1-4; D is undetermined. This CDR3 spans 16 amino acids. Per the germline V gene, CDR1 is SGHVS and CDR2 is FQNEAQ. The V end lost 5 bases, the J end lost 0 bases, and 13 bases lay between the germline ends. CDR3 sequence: CASSPWTGTTNEKLFF. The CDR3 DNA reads TGTGCCAGCAGCCCTTGGACGGGGACAACTAATGAAAAACTGTTTTTT.